This entry features one T cell receptor beta chain sequence. Using immunoSEQ multiplex PCR, the repertoire was profiled, and TCRdb retains in-frame clones only, with some absent. The sample has about 22,000 clones, around 80% seen once. This entry is derived from a study of blood T cell repertoires in COVID-19. CDR3 length: 15 amino acids. Losses at the gene ends were 6 bases for V and 11 bases for J; bases not matched to a gene: 14. The germline V gene encodes CDR1 MNHEY and CDR2 SVGAGI. The specimen was peripheral blood. The J gene is TRBJ1-5, the V gene TRBV6-5, with 9 nucleotides matching TRBD1. The TCR sequence derives from an older man with active or convalescent COVID-19. The CDR3 DNA reads as TGTGCCAGCAGCTCTCCGGGACAGGGTGTTCTAGCCCAGCATTTT. This encodes CASSSPGQGVLAQHF.